This T cell receptor (beta chain) was identified during a study of cytomegalovirus exposure and HLA in healthy donors. Study results and caveats: According to the study, 150 to 200 TCR beta chains were cytomegalovirus-associated. One cluster of highly shared sequence variants probably arose as a sequencing artifact.

Concerning this clone: Antigen unknown.

It was with 60 Vbeta and 13 Jbeta primers that the PCR ran. The repertoire was sequenced with immunoSEQ multiplex PCR; TCRdb's copy has only in-frame clones and lacks some. There are fewer than 200,000 clones in the sample; 65% to 85% occur only once, and approximately 4.1% lies in the top ten. There are 14 residues in the CDR3. The ends were cut back, 0 bases at V and 5 bases at J, with 11 bases in the middle. Germline CDR1 SGDLS, CDR2 YYNGEE. This chain links TRBV9 with TRBJ2-5; tentatively, D is TRBD2 (6 bases). The specimen sequenced was PBMCs. The receptor was derived from a woman aged 50 to 60 in good health and CMV-seropositive. CDR3 coding DNA: TGTGCCAGCAGCGTAGGGAGAGGAGGGGAGACCCAGTACTTC. This gives the protein CASSVGRGGETQYF.